The clone carrying this TCR beta chain was counted many times. The data originate from a study of T cells after yellow fever vaccination. The CDR3 is 15 amino acids. V was pared by 1 base and J by 0 bases, with 10 bases between. Germline V gives CDR1 SEHNR, CDR2 FQNEAQ (reference sequence). TCRdb itself ran the 5' RACE reads through MiXCR, one entry per CDR3 protein. The sample consists of some 320,000 distinct CDR3 sequences, approximately 4% of them appearing once. The chain combines TRBV7-9 with TRBJ2-7, with D possibly matching TRBD2 (5 bases). This TCR derives from a man between 18 and 35 years old who received the YFV17D yellow fever vaccine. Sequencing was performed on PBMCs, taken 5 days after the yellow fever booster vaccination. The CDR3 DNA is TGTGCCAGCAGCTTAGTCGGGGAGAGCTCCTACGAGCAGTACTTC. It encodes CASSLVGESSYEQYF.